These 8 T cell receptor beta chains share one sample of origin, sequenced in a study of T cell responses to AZD1222 COVID-19 vaccine. Repertoires were generated with immunoSEQ multiplex PCR, while TCRdb's copy carries only in-frame clones and drops some. This table has approximately 120,000 clones, 87% appearing once. The source material was peripheral blood, sampled on day 0 of AZD1222 vaccination. The receptors stem from an adult in good health.

This clone was seen just once. The chain carries TRBV28 and TRBJ1-4; D gene unclear. The CDR3 extends over 16 amino acids. Germline loops: CDR1 MDHEN, CDR2 SYDVKM. Trimming removed 8 bases at V and 5 bases at J, with 21 bases between. The CDR3 loop reads CASGGPSDPRNEKLFF. Written as DNA, the CDR3 is TGTGCCAGCGGCGGCCCCTCGGACCCTAGGAATGAAAAACTGTTTTTT.

The V call is TRBV7-9, the J call TRBJ2-2, with unresolved D. V shed 1 base and J shed 5 bases, with 8 bases lying between them. CDR3 length equals 14 residues. CDR1 is SEHNR and CDR2 is FQNEAQ in the germline V gene (reference sequence). CDR3 nucleotide sequence: TGTGCCAGCAGCTTAGTACTGGGAACCGGGGAGCTGTTTTTT. Translation gives CASSLVLGTGELFF.

The chain links TRBV18 to TRBJ1-5; 10 bases agree with TRBD1. This CDR3 spans 14 amino acids. Germline V gene data show CDR1 as KGHSH and CDR2 as LQKENI. With V trimmed by 4 bases and J by 6 bases, 3 bases remained unmatched. CDR3 loop: CASSLTGGGQPQHF. The CDR3 nucleotides are TGTGCCAGCTCACTGACAGGGGGCGGTCAGCCCCAGCATTTT.

The chain is built from TRBV27 and TRBJ2-1; D is possibly TRBD1 (6 bases). The germline gives CDR1 MNHEY, CDR2 SMNVEV (reference sequence). V was shortened by 5 bases and J by 3 bases, with 11 bases between the two germline ends. This CDR3 is 14 amino acids long. The CDR3 nucleotides are TGTGCCAGCAGTCATGGACAGAGCTACAATGAGCAGTTCTTC. Its translation is CASSHGQSYNEQFF.

The chain employs TRBV30 and TRBJ2-3; D perhaps matches TRBD2 (5 bases). The CDR3 consists of 12 residues. Germline CDR1 GTSNPN, CDR2 SVGIG (reference sequence). V was cut by 1 base and J by 6 bases, with 8 bases left in between. CDR3 in amino acids: CAWSERADTQYF. DNA for the CDR3: TGTGCCTGGAGTGAGAGGGCCGATACGCAGTATTTT.

This chain joins TRBV18 and TRBJ2-6; tentative D call: TRBD2 (7 bases). This CDR3 spans 17 amino acids. Germline V lookup: CDR1 KGHSH, CDR2 LQKENI. V gave up 1 base and J gave up 2 bases, with 12 bases separating them. For the CDR3, the DNA is TGTGCCAGCTCACCACGGGGGGGCGCCCCTGGGGCCAACGTCCTGACTTTC. Protein sequence: CASSPRGGAPGANVLTF.

V and J are TRBV19 and TRBJ1-1; D may be TRBD1 (6 bases). This CDR3 comprises 12 residues. Germline V gene data show CDR1 as LNHDA and CDR2 as SQIVND (reference sequence). V lost 10 bases to trimming and J lost 6 bases, with 15 bases between them. CDR3 coding DNA: TGTGCCACTGTAGGGGGAATGGCTGAAGCTTTCTTT. Its protein product is CATVGGMAEAFF.

The V call is TRBV28, the J call TRBJ2-7, with TRBD1 identical over 8 bases. Per germline, CDR1 MDHEN and CDR2 SYDVKM. V lost 5 bases and J lost 0; bases outside the gene matches: 3. The CDR3 covers 14 residues. The CDR3 bases are TGTGCCAGCAGTCCAGGGGGCAGCTCCTACGAGCAGTACTTC. Protein product: CASSPGGSSYEQYF.